This entry features one T cell receptor beta chain sequence. This sample is drawn from a study of blood T cell repertoires in COVID-19. In the study overall: COVID-19 samples collected from the United States, Italy and Spain covered acute and convalescent phases. T cells, B-cell-depleted T cells, or PBMCs provided the cDNA or gDNA that served as material.

The repertoire was sequenced with immunoSEQ multiplex PCR; TCRdb's copy has only in-frame clones and lacks some. Of around 190,000 clones listed, 80% are singletons. The CDR3 has 15 residues. Germline CDR1 SGHDT, CDR2 YYEEEE. The V gene end was trimmed by 4 bases and the J gene end by 4 bases; junction bases not matched to a gene: 4. Sequencing was carried out using peripheral blood. The source of this sequence is a man aged 65-85 years with active or convalescent COVID-19. This chain connects TRBV5-6 to TRBJ2-5, with 13 bases matching TRBD2. The CDR3 reads CASSRGLAGTETQYF. In DNA form, the CDR3 reads TGTGCCAGCAGCAGGGGACTAGCGGGGACAGAGACCCAGTACTTC.